This entry features one TCR beta chain sequence. Its antigen is as yet unknown. The sample is drawn from a study of blood T cells in healthy people across ages. A J-beta primer mix and a sample-barcoded 5' primer were used in a second PCR of roughly 7 to 12 cycles. Via MiXCR, TCRdb re-called the 5' RACE reads, giving one row per CDR3 protein. The data show about 1.6 million distinct CDR3 sequences, roughly 30% seen once. Study observations and caveats: Getting older went along with TCR beta diversity per million T cells dropping roughly linearly. Aged donors had fewer naive CD4+ cells and lower diversity than long-lived donors.

Germline assignment: CDR1 DFQATT and CDR2 SNEGSKA (reference sequence). This CDR3 region has 15 residues. With 0 bases removed from V and 5 bases from J, the gap between germline ends came to 16 bases. What was sequenced was blood. The sequence was obtained from a woman aged 25 to 39 in good health. V is TRBV20-1 and J is TRBJ1-1; D gene uncertain. CDR3 protein: CSARDRPESSTEAFF. The CDR3 DNA follows: TGCAGTGCTAGAGATAGGCCAGAGAGTTCGACTGAAGCTTTCTTT.